This T cell receptor (beta chain) derives from a study of blood T cells in healthy people across ages. Findings and caveats of the study: TCR beta diversity per million T cells fell roughly linearly with age. When set beside aged donors, long-lived donors presented more naive CD4+ cells and higher diversity.

A second PCR of about 7 to 12 cycles used a sample-barcoded 5' primer and a J-beta primer mix. Researchers report that each sample yielded at least 3 million CDR3-containing paired-end reads. Each CDR3 protein gets one entry after TCRdb re-called the 5' RACE reads with MiXCR. The sample includes 2 million or so distinct CDR3 sequences, around 48% of them seen just once. In the case of this clonotype: Its antigen remains unknown.

Trimming cost V 8 bases and J 4 bases, with 11 bases left between them. The CDR3 extends over 13 amino acids. Germline V gene sequence: CDR1 SEHNR, CDR2 FQNEAQ (reference sequence). The source of this sequence is a woman aged 40-49 years in good health. J is TRBJ1-4 and V is TRBV7-9; TRBD1 might be the D (5 bases). What was sequenced was blood. The CDR3 DNA is TGTGCCAGCCCGGGACCGCTTAATGAAAAACTGTTTTTT. It is translated as CASPGPLNEKLFF. Together with reference TRBV7-9 and TRBJ1-4, the CDR3 gives the full variable domain: DTGVSQNPRHKITKRGQNVTFRCDPISEHNRLYWYRQTLGQGPEFLTYFQNEAQLEKSRLLSDRFSAERPKGSFSTLEIQRTEQGDSAMYLCASPGPLNEKLFFGSGTQLSVL.